The 18 T cell receptor beta chains given below trace back to one sample, sequenced in a study of control samples from healthy donors and cancer patients. Produced via immunoSEQ multiplex PCR; TCRdb's table is partial and in-frame only. The repertoire has some 150,000 clones, over 95% of them found once; the top ten carry about 0.94%. Source material: blood. Every receptor here comes from a woman aged 25 to 39 in good health.

The V call is TRBV6-5, the J call TRBJ2-7; no definite D call. The ends were cut back, 2 bases at V and 2 bases at J, with 4 bases in the middle. Per the germline V gene, CDR1 is MNHEY and CDR2 is SVGAGI. The CDR3 has 12 residues. CDR3 in DNA: TGTGCCAGCAGTTACGCACCCTACGAGCAGTACTTC. It specifies CASSYAPYEQYF.

The rearrangement joins TRBV7-8 to TRBJ2-4, with TRBD1 identical over 8 bases. V shed 4 bases, J shed 4 bases, and the junction held 3 bases outside the gene matches. The CDR3 has 14 residues. In germline, CDR1 is SGHVS, CDR2 FQNEAQ. The CDR3 DNA sequence: TGTGCCAGCAGCTCCTGGACAGGGAAAAACATTCAGTACTTC. Translating gives CASSSWTGKNIQYF.

The rearrangement links TRBV19 to TRBJ2-5, with 9 bases fitting TRBD1. This CDR3 contains 13 residues. From germline, CDR1 is LNHDA and CDR2 SQIVND (reference sequence). Unmatched junction bases numbered 7, after V lost 9 bases and J lost 5 bases. CDR3 amino acids: CASGTGNTETQYF. CDR3 in DNA: TGTGCCAGCGGGACAGGGAATACGGAGACCCAGTACTTC.

V gene TRBV3-1 (or the pseudogene TRBV3-2) combines with J gene TRBJ2-3; TRBD2 matches 13 bases. The CDR3 sequence is 20 residues long. Germline CDR1 and CDR2: LGHDT and YNNKEL (reference sequence). Trimming cost V 1 base and J 3 bases; bases outside gene matches: 13. This CDR3 reads CASSQGGGLAGVLGTDTQYF. The CDR3 DNA reads TGTGCCAGCAGCCAAGGGGGAGGACTAGCGGGAGTTTTAGGGACAGATACGCAGTATTTT.

The chain links TRBV6-5 to TRBJ1-2; a possible D gene is TRBD1 (5 bases). The CDR3 is 13 residues long. Germline loops: CDR1 MNHEY, CDR2 SVGAGI. The germline V and J ends were trimmed by 7 bases and 0 bases, with 9 bases remaining between them. Here the CDR3 reads CASKQGPNYGYTF. Written as DNA, the CDR3 is TGTGCCAGCAAGCAGGGACCTAACTATGGCTACACCTTC.

The CDR3 loop is CASSFRDNSPLHF. CDR3 bases: TGTGCCAGCAGTTTCCGGGACAATTCACCCCTCCACTTT. The gene calls are TRBV27 and TRBJ1-6; TRBD1 is a possible D gene (5 bases). The germline V gene has CDR1 MNHEY and CDR2 SMNVEV (reference sequence). The CDR3 totals 13 residues. V lost 3 bases and J 7 bases, leaving 7 bases between the germline ends.

The chain uses TRBV28 and TRBJ1-5, with 7 bases lining up with TRBD1. CDR1 is MDHEN, CDR2 SYDVKM, per germline. V was clipped by 5 bases and J by 7 bases; unmatched bases: 2. The CDR3 is 12 residues long. The CDR3, as DNA: TGTGCCAGCAGTATACAGGGGCAGCCCCAGCATTTT. Protein sequence: CASSIQGQPQHF.

V is TRBV3-1 (or the pseudogene TRBV3-2) and J is TRBJ2-1; 9 bases match TRBD2. The germline V gene has CDR1 LGHDT and CDR2 YNNKEL (reference sequence). V shed 4 bases, J shed 7 bases, and the junction held 8 bases outside the gene matches. The CDR3 sequence is 15 residues long. This chain's CDR3 is CASSPRGGLMNEQFF. CDR3 DNA: TGTGCCAGCAGCCCGCGGGGGGGCCTTATGAATGAGCAGTTCTTC.

This clone was detected once. In DNA form, the CDR3 reads TGCGCCAGCAGCTTGGCCTCGGGGGGGGCCATGGAGACCCAGTACTTC. Its protein product is CASSLASGGAMETQYF. V is TRBV5-1 and J is TRBJ2-5; 8 bases map to TRBD2. Germline trimming cut 0 bases from V and 5 bases from J; bases unmatched to any gene: 9. CDR3 size: 16 residues. The germline V gene has CDR1 SGHRS and CDR2 YFSETQ.

This chain links TRBV28 with TRBJ1-1; possibly TRBD1 for D (5 bases). V was pared by 3 bases and J by 7 bases, with 18 bases between. The CDR3 extends over 15 amino acids. Germline V gives CDR1 MDHEN, CDR2 SYDVKM. The CDR3: CASSFRFREFGEAFF. In nucleotides, the CDR3 is TGTGCCAGCAGTTTCCGGTTCAGGGAGTTCGGTGAAGCTTTCTTT.

The sample holds one count of this clone. The chain combines TRBV7-8 with TRBJ2-3; no firm D call. Germline CDR1 and CDR2: SGHVS and FQNEAQ. The CDR3 runs to 17 residues. Trimming left V 0 bases short and J 6 bases short, with 19 bases between. CDR3 region: CASSLALKQRPGDTQYF. DNA for the CDR3: TGTGCCAGCAGCTTAGCCCTGAAACAGCGTCCCGGTGATACGCAGTATTTT. Full variable domain (rest looked up from reference TRBV7-8 and TRBJ2-3): GAGVSQSPRYKVAKRGQDVALRCDPISGHVSLFWYQQALGQGPEFLTYFQNEAQLDKSGLPSDRFFAERPEGSVSTLKIQRTQQEDSAVYLCASSLALKQRPGDTQYFGPGTRLTVL.

This clone was observed a single time. The chain uses TRBV5-4 and TRBJ1-1; D uncertain. Germline V gene data show CDR1 as SGHNT and CDR2 as YYREEE (reference sequence). The CDR3 has 13 residues. V was clipped by 4 bases and J by 0 bases, with 7 bases between them. Here the CDR3 DNA reads TGTGCCAGCAGCGGAGATCTGAACACTGAAGCTTTCTTT. Protein sequence: CASSGDLNTEAFF.

This clone was counted between two and nine times. The J gene is TRBJ2-1, the V gene TRBV10-1; 7 bases line up with TRBD2. V lost 6 bases and J lost 7; bases outside the gene matches: 6. Germline CDR1 reads WNHNN; CDR2 reads SYGVQD (reference sequence). This CDR3 has 13 amino acids. CDR3 DNA: TGCGCCAGCAGCCCGGGACTACTAAATGAGCAGTTCTTC. As protein: CASSPGLLNEQFF.

The chain recombines TRBV7-2 with TRBJ2-3, with 9 bases lining up with TRBD2. V shed 9 bases and J 3 bases; nucleotides not matched to a gene: 10. The CDR3 contains 15 residues. CDR1 SGHTA and CDR2 FQGNSA come from the germline V gene. The CDR3 DNA is TGTGCCAGGCGGAGGCGGGAGGGCCGTACAGATACGCAGTATTTT. This encodes CARRRREGRTDTQYF.

V is TRBV27 and J is TRBJ2-1, with no clear D. CDR3 length: 14 residues. CDR1 MNHEY and CDR2 SMNVEV come from the germline V gene (reference sequence). The V end was cut by 7 bases, the J end by 0 bases, with 10 bases between. CDR3 in amino acids: CASTQASSYNEQFF. CDR3 coding DNA: TGTGCCAGCACCCAGGCTAGCTCCTACAATGAGCAGTTCTTC.

This chain uses TRBV12-3 or TRBV12-4 with TRBJ1-5, with no clear D. This CDR3 has 13 amino acids. The V gene lost 7 bases and the J gene lost 5 bases, with 12 bases spanning the gap. DNA for the CDR3: TGTGCCAGCACCCCCAGCATTCATCAGCCCCAGCATTTT. Translated: CASTPSIHQPQHF.

This chain uses TRBV10-3 with TRBJ2-2, with 7 bases identical to TRBD1. The junction had 6 bases not matched to a gene; V was cut back by 9 bases and J by 5 bases. This CDR3 is 13 amino acids long. CDR1 is ENHRY and CDR2 is SYGVKD in the germline V gene. The CDR3 DNA reads as TGTGCCATTAACAGGGGATTGACCGGGGAGCTGTTTTTT. Translated: CAINRGLTGELFF.

This clone was counted a single time. The V call is TRBV5-6, the J call TRBJ2-2, with D perhaps TRBD1 or TRBD2 (5 bases each). Germline V lookup: CDR1 SGHDT, CDR2 YYEEEE. The CDR3 is 13 residues long. The germline V and J ends were trimmed by 4 bases and 6 bases, with 10 bases remaining between them. The CDR3, as DNA: TGTGCCAGCAGCGGCATGGGGGCCGGGGAGCTGTTTTTT. Protein sequence: CASSGMGAGELFF.